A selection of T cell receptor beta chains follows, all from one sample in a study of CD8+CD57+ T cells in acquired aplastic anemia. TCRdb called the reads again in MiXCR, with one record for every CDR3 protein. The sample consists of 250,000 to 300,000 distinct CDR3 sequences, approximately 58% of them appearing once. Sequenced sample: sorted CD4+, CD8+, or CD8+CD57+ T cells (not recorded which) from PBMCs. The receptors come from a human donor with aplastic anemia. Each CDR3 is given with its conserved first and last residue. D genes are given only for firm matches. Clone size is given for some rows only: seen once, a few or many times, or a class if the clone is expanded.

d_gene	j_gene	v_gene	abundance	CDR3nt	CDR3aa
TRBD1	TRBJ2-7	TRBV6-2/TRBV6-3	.	TGTGCCAGCACCCTCCGAGGACAGGGGGCGCGTGAGCAGTACTTC	CASTLRGQGAREQYF
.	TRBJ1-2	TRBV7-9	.	TGTGCCAGCAGCCGTACGACAGTCAACGAGGAGTACTATGGCTACACCTTC	CASSRTTVNEEYYGYTF
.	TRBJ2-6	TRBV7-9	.	TGTGCCAGCAGCCTGCCCCGGGCAGGTGGAGACACCGGGGCCAACGTCCTGACTTTC	CASSLPRAGGDTGANVLTF
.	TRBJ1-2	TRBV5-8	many	TGTGCCAGCAGCTTGGCAGGGGCTGTTAACTATGGCTACACCTTC	CASSLAGAVNYGYTF
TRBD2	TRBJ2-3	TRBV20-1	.	TGCAGTGCTAGGATGGGACTAGCGGGGAGTACAGATACGCAGTATTTT	CSARMGLAGSTDTQYF
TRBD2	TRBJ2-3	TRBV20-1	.	TGCAGTGCCATCGATGGCGGGAGAATAGATACGCAGTATTTT	CSAIDGGRIDTQYF
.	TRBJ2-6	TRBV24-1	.	TGTGCCACCAGTGGGGGCCAGGGACCCTCTGGGGCCAACGTCCTGACTTTC	CATSGGQGPSGANVLTF
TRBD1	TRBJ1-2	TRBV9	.	TGTGCCAGCAGCGGCACGTCGACAGGGCCCACGGGCTACACCTTC	CASSGTSTGPTGYTF
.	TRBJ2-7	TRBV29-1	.	TGCAGCGTTGGACAGAGGTCTCCGTACGAGCAGTACTTC	CSVGQRSPYEQYF
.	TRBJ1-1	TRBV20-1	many	TGCAGTGCTAGAGATTTAGGGCTCCGGAACACTGAAGCTTTCTTT	CSARDLGLRNTEAFF
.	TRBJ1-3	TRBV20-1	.	TGCAGTGCTAGCCCTCGTGGGATTGGTGGAAACACCATATATTTT	CSASPRGIGGNTIYF
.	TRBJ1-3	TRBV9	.	TGTGCCAGCAGCTCCCGTACCCTGGATGCCACCATATATTTT	CASSSRTLDATIYF
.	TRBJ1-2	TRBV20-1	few	TGCAGTGCCAGGGACTTCAGGTCCTACACCTTC	CSARDFRSYTF
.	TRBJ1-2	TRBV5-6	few	TGTGCCAGCAGCTTTTCAGATTCAAGCTACACCTTC	CASSFSDSSYTF
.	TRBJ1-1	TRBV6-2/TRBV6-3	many	TGTGCCAGCAGTTACCCCGCCCAAGGGGACACTGAAGCTTTCTTT	CASSYPAQGDTEAFF
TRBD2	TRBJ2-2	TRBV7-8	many	TGTGCCAGCAGCTTGAGGACTAGAGGGAACACCGGGGAGCTGTTTTTT	CASSLRTRGNTGELFF
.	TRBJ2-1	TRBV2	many	TGTGCCAGCAGTGAACAGGGAGCGGCTACCTACAATGAGCAGTTCTTC	CASSEQGAATYNEQFF
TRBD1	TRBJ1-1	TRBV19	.	TGTGCCAGTCGGACAGGGTGGTCGAACACTGAAGCTTTCTTT	CASRTGWSNTEAFF
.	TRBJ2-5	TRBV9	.	TGTGCCAGCAGCGTAAGCAGCCAAGAGACCCAGTACTTC	CASSVSSQETQYF
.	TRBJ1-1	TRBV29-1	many	TGCAGCGTCCGAGAGTTGAACACTGAAGCTTTCTTT	CSVRELNTEAFF